This paragraph reports one TCR beta chain. Its target is unknown. These data come from a study of T cell responses to AZD1222 COVID-19 vaccine. Study-wide results and limits: Donor demographics were predominantly white British with a female majority; clonal diversity may be underestimated. There were repertoire samples only from the period after the peak T cell response. Spike-specific TCR breadth and depth went up after people got two AZD1222 doses. Only five to seven AZD1222 recipients were seropositive at baseline.

Sequencing used immunoSEQ multiplex PCR; TCRdb keeps in-frame clones, though not all of them. The sample lists 100,000 to 110,000 clones; nearly 95% were seen once. The TCR comes from an adult in good health. The sample was peripheral blood, taken on day 0 of AZD1222 vaccination.

The CDR3 spells CASSSQGFGGYTF. CDR3 sequence (DNA): TGTGCCAGCAGTTCACAGGGTTTTGGTGGCTACACCTTC. The V and J genes are TRBV28 and TRBJ1-2; D may be TRBD1 (6 bases). V dropped 4 bases and J dropped 7 bases, with 13 bases sitting between them. This CDR3 region has 13 residues. Germline V gives CDR1 MDHEN, CDR2 SYDVKM.